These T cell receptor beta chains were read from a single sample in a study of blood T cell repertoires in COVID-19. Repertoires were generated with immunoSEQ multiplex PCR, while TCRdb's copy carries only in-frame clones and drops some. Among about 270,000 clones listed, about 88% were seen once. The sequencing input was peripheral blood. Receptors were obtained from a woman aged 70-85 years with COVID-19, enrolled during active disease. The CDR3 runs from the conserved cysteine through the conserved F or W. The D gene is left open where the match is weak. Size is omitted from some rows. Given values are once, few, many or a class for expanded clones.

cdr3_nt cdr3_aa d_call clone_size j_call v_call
TGTGCCAGCAGTGAAGCGCGGGGGCCCCGCTATGGCTACACCTTC CASSEARGPRYGYTF . . TRBJ1-2 TRBV2
TGTGCCACCAGTGATTTATCAGGGAATGAGCAGTTCTTC CATSDLSGNEQFF . once TRBJ2-1 TRBV24-1
TGTGCCAGCAGCGACCGGGACAGGGAGGGCACCGGGGAGCTGTTTTTT CASSDRDREGTGELFF TRBD1 . TRBJ2-2 TRBV9
TGCGCCAGCAGCCAAGATACAGGGGGGGGTGAAGCTTTCTTT CASSQDTGGGEAFF TRBD1 . TRBJ1-1 TRBV4-3
TGTGCCAGCAGCCTGACTAGCGCCGGGGAGCTGTTTTTT CASSLTSAGELFF TRBD2 . TRBJ2-2 TRBV7-3
TGTGCCAGCAGTTACGTTGCGGGGGGGCGCAATGAGCAGTTCTTC CASSYVAGGRNEQFF TRBD2 . TRBJ2-1 TRBV6-5
TGTGCCATCAGTGAGTCGCGGACCGGAGGGGAGCAGTACTTC CAISESRTGGEQYF . . TRBJ2-7 TRBV10-3
TGTGCCAGCAGTTCCCCAATCCGGGACAGCTACTATGGCTACACCTTC CASSSPIRDSYYGYTF TRBD1 . TRBJ1-2 TRBV28
TGTGCCAGCAGCTTAGTTTCAGTGCAAACCCAGTACTTC CASSLVSVQTQYF . . TRBJ2-5 TRBV7-2
TGTGCCAGCAGCTTAGCAGGAGGGCAAGAGACCCAGTACTTC CASSLAGGQETQYF . . TRBJ2-5 TRBV11-1
TGTGCCTGGAGTCCTTCGACGGGGGAGCAGTACTTC CAWSPSTGEQYF . . TRBJ2-7 TRBV30
TGTGCCAGCAAGATGGTAGCGGGGTCCTACAATGAGCAGTTCTTC CASKMVAGSYNEQFF TRBD2 . TRBJ2-1 TRBV6-5
TGTGCCAGCAGCACCCCGGGACAGGGGAATCAGCCCCAGCATTTT CASSTPGQGNQPQHF TRBD1 few TRBJ1-5 TRBV7-2
TGTGCCAGCAGCCCTCGACAGGGGGCAGGTGGCTACACCTTC CASSPRQGAGGYTF TRBD1 . TRBJ1-2 TRBV3-1/TRBV3-2
TGTGCCAGCCTCTTGGACGGCAGGGCCTACGAGCAGTACTTC CASLLDGRAYEQYF . . TRBJ2-7 TRBV2
TGTGCCAGTACGGTCAGGGGCCTCCTTGATCAGCCCCAGCATTTT CASTVRGLLDQPQHF . . TRBJ1-5 TRBV19
TGTGCCAGCAGCTTGACAGGGCTTAATGAAAAACTGTTTTTT CASSLTGLNEKLFF TRBD1 . TRBJ1-4 TRBV7-2
TGCGCCAGCAGCCAAGCCCCAATGGGGCTCTATGGCTACACCTTC CASSQAPMGLYGYTF . . TRBJ1-2 TRBV4-3
TGTGCCAGCAGCTTAACCGGGTCGCTAGATACGCAGTATTTT CASSLTGSLDTQYF . . TRBJ2-3 TRBV7-3
TGCAGCGTTGTCGGCCAGGGACAGGGTCTTGGCTACACCTTC CSVVGQGQGLGYTF TRBD1 . TRBJ1-2 TRBV29-1
TGTGCCAGCAGCCCCCCCAGGGGCGCATTGGATGAAAAACTGTTTTTT CASSPPRGALDEKLFF . . TRBJ1-4 TRBV9
TGTGCCAGCAGCTTAGTAAATGAGCAGTTCTTC CASSLVNEQFF . . TRBJ2-1 TRBV7-8
TGTGCCATCAGTGAGTTAGAGGCGCAGTACTTC CAISELEAQYF . . TRBJ2-7 TRBV10-3
TGTGCCAGCTGGCCCGAAAGGGGCTTATCCTACAATGAGCAGTTCTTC CASWPERGLSYNEQFF . once TRBJ2-1 TRBV18
TGCGCCAGCAGCCTACAGGGTAAAACTAATGAAAAACTGTTTTTT CASSLQGKTNEKLFF . . TRBJ1-4 TRBV4-3
TGTGCCAGCTCCCCTGGGACTGAGATGAACACTGAAGCTTTCTTT CASSPGTEMNTEAFF . . TRBJ1-1 TRBV18
TGCGCCAGCAGCTTGGGTCAGGGGATTGAAGCTTTCTTT CASSLGQGIEAFF . . TRBJ1-1 TRBV5-1
TGCGCCAGCAGCTGGGGGGACTATACCTCCGCAGAGACCCAGTACTTC CASSWGDYTSAETQYF TRBD2 . TRBJ2-5 TRBV5-1
TGTGCCAGCAGTTACGGGACAGGGGGCGGTTACGAGCAGTACTTC CASSYGTGGGYEQYF TRBD1 . TRBJ2-7 TRBV6-2/TRBV6-3
TGTGCCAGCAGCAAAGATGGGTTGGACTTGTGGGCTTTCTTT CASSKDGLDLWAFF . . TRBJ1-1 TRBV21-1
TGTGCCACCAGTGATCCATCCCCGGGACTAGAGGAAGAGACCCAGTACTTC CATSDPSPGLEEETQYF TRBD2 once TRBJ2-5 TRBV24-1
TGTGCCAGTAGTCCCCGCGGGGCGGGGGCAGATACGCAGTATTTT CASSPRGAGADTQYF TRBD2 . TRBJ2-3 TRBV19
TGTGCCAGCTCACCGGGACAGGGGAATGGCTACACCTTC CASSPGQGNGYTF TRBD1 . TRBJ1-2 TRBV18
TGTGCCAGCAGGTACCCCCCGGAGCGTGAGCAGTTCTTC CASRYPPEREQFF . . TRBJ2-1 TRBV12-3/TRBV12-4
TGTGCCAGCAGTGAAGTAAGCAGGGGCGGCTACACCTTC CASSEVSRGGYTF . few TRBJ1-2 TRBV6-1
TGTGCCAGCAGTGATTGGGCAGGGGGAATCAATGAGCAGTTCTTC CASSDWAGGINEQFF TRBD1 . TRBJ2-1 TRBV6-1
TGTGCCAGCAGTTTTCTGCGCGGGGGCTACGAGCAGTACTTC CASSFLRGGYEQYF TRBD2 . TRBJ2-7 TRBV28
TGTGCCAGCAGCTTTGGGGGGGGCGGCAATCAGCCCCAGCATTTT CASSFGGGGNQPQHF . . TRBJ1-5 TRBV7-8
TGTGCCAGCAGCGCCCAACGCCTAGCGGACAATGAGCAGTTCTTC CASSAQRLADNEQFF TRBD2 . TRBJ2-1 TRBV9
TGTGCCAGCAGTACGGACATTAGCAATCAGCCCCAGCATTTT CASSTDISNQPQHF . . TRBJ1-5 TRBV2
TGTGCCAGCTCAATCGCGGACAGGGGTTCTGATTCACCCCTCCACTTT CASSIADRGSDSPLHF TRBD1 . TRBJ1-6 TRBV18
TGTGCCTGGAGTGTACAGGGAGTAGGGGATTCACCCCTCCACTTT CAWSVQGVGDSPLHF . . TRBJ1-6 TRBV30